The 9 T cell receptor beta chains presented below share a single source sample, sequenced in a study of T cell responses to AZD1222 COVID-19 vaccine. Generated by immunoSEQ multiplex PCR, the TCRdb table keeps only in-frame clones and is missing some. Found here are about 150,000 clones, about 89% of them singletons; the top ten hold about 5%. Sample: peripheral blood, taken on day 0 of AZD1222 vaccination. These receptors were obtained from an adult in good health.

The chain carries TRBV5-4 and TRBJ2-1, with D perhaps TRBD2 (6 bases). CDR3 length: 12 residues. With 1 base removed from V and 14 bases from J, the gap between germline ends came to 13 bases. Germline V gives CDR1 SGHNT, CDR2 YYREEE (reference sequence). The CDR3 DNA reads TGTGCCAGCAGCTTGCATCCGGGGAGGAAGTTCTTC. Protein sequence: CASSLHPGRKFF.

V usage is TRBV6-4 and J usage is TRBJ1-5; tentatively, D is TRBD1 (5 bases). This CDR3 comprises 16 residues. V was shortened by 0 bases and J by 2 bases, with 11 bases between the two germline ends. Germline V gene lookup returns CDR1 MRHNA and CDR2 SNTAGT. The DNA for the CDR3 is TGTGCCAGCAGTGACTCCTACCAGGGAGGCAATCAGCCCCAGCATTTT. It yields the protein CASSDSYQGGNQPQHF.

The CDR3 nucleotides are TGTGCCAGCAGTTACGGGGGCCAAGCTTTCTTT. Translation: CASSYGGQAFF. The chain is built from TRBV6-5 and TRBJ1-1, with D possibly TRBD1 on 6 matching bases. V lost 2 bases to trimming and J lost 9 bases, with 7 bases between them. The CDR3 extends over 11 amino acids. The germline gives CDR1 MNHEY, CDR2 SVGAGI.

The chain has TRBV9 and TRBJ2-3; possibly TRBD2 for D (6 bases). Germline CDR1 is SGDLS and CDR2 is YYNGEE. Trimming took 4 bases from V and 5 from J, leaving 17 bases between them. CDR3 length: 15 amino acids. The CDR3 DNA sequence: TGTGCCAGCAGCTACCGGACTACCGGGGGAGATACGCAGTATTTT. It translates to CASSYRTTGGDTQYF. The full variable domain, completed using reference TRBV9 and TRBJ2-3, is DSGVTQTPKHLITATGQRVTLRCSPRSGDLSVYWYQQSLDQGLQFLIQYYNGEERAKGNILERFSAQQFPDLHSELNLSSLELGDSALYFCASSYRTTGGDTQYFGPGTRLTVL.

The V gene is TRBV4-3, the J gene TRBJ2-7; possible D gene TRBD1, 5 bases. The CDR3 length is 16 residues. Germline V gives CDR1 LGHNA, CDR2 YSLEER. V lost 4 bases and J lost 2, with 18 bases in between. CDR3 residues: CASSRSAGPTPYEQYF. Here the CDR3 DNA reads TGCGCCAGCAGCCGCTCTGCAGGGCCGACCCCCTACGAGCAGTACTTC.

This clone appeared a few times. CDR3 bases: TGCGCCAGCAGTGAGTCTAGGGGGCAAAACGAGCAGTACTTC. Translating gives CASSESRGQNEQYF. V usage is TRBV10-1 and J usage is TRBJ2-7; 7 nucleotides match TRBD1. The CDR3 length is 14 residues. V shed 0 bases, J shed 5 bases, and the junction held 4 bases outside the gene matches. Germline loops: CDR1 WNHNN, CDR2 SYGVQD (reference sequence).

The chain uses TRBV5-1 and TRBJ2-5; D is uncertain. The CDR3 is 13 amino acids. With 2 bases removed from V and 5 bases from J, the gap between germline ends came to 10 bases. From germline, CDR1 is SGHRS and CDR2 YFSETQ. The CDR3 sequence is CASSLGVGETQYF. The CDR3 nucleotides read TGCGCCAGCAGCTTAGGCGTCGGGGAGACCCAGTACTTC.

In its sample, this clone was seen once. This chain joins TRBV5-1 and TRBJ2-3; D is unresolved. CDR1 and CDR2 (germline): SGHRS, YFSETQ. The germline V and J ends were trimmed by 0 bases and 1 base, with 12 bases remaining between them. The CDR3 has 16 amino acids. The chain's CDR3 is CASSLEGGLGTDTQYF. As DNA, the CDR3 is TGCGCCAGCAGCTTGGAAGGTGGCCTCGGCACAGATACGCAGTATTTT.

The V call is TRBV4-1, the J call TRBJ2-7; D assignment may be TRBD1 or TRBD2 (5 bases each). The CDR3 runs 12 residues. The V gene lost 3 bases and the J gene lost 12 bases, with 15 bases spanning the gap. In germline, CDR1 is MGHRA, CDR2 YSYEKL. This CDR3 reads CASSQPRGARYF. The CDR3 nucleotides are TGCGCCAGCAGCCAGCCGAGGGGCGCGAGGTACTTC.